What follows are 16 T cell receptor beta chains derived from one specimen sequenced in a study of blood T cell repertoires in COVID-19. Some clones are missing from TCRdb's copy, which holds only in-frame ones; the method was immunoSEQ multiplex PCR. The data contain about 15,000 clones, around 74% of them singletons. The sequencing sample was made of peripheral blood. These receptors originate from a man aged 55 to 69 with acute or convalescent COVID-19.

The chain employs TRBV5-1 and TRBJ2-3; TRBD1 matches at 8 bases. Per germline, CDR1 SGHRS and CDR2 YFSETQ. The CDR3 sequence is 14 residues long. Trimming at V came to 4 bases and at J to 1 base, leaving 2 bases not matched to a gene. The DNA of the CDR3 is TGCGCCAGCAGCAGGGGACAGGGCACAGATACGCAGTATTTT. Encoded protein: CASSRGQGTDTQYF.

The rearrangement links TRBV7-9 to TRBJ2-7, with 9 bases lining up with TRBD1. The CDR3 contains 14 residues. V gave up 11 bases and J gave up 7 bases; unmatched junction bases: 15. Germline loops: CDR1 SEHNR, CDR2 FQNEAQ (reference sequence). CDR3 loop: CAGNRGQGSGEQYF. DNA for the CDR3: TGTGCCGGAAACCGGGGACAGGGCTCTGGGGAGCAGTACTTC.

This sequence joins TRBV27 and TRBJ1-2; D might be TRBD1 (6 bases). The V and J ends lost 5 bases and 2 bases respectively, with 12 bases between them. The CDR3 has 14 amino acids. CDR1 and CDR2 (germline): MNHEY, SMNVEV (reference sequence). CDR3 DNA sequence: TGTGCCAGCAGTCCAGGGGTCCCCAACTATGGCTACACCTTC. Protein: CASSPGVPNYGYTF.

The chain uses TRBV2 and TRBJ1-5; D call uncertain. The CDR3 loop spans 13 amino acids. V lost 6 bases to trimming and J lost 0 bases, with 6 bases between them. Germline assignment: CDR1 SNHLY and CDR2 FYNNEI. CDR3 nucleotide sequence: TGTGCCAGCAGAGACTATAGCAATCAGCCCCAGCATTTT. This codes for CASRDYSNQPQHF.

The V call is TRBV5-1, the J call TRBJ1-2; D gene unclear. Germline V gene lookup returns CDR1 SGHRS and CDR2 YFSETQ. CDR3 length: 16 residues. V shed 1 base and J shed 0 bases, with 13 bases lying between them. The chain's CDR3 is CASSLTLVGSNYGYTF. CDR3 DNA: TGCGCCAGCAGCTTGACCCTAGTGGGTTCTAACTATGGCTACACCTTC.

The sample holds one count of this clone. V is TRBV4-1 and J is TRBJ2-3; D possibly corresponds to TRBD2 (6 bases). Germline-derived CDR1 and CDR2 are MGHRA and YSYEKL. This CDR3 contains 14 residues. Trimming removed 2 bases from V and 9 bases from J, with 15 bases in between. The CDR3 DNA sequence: TGCGCCAGCAGCCAATCCTTAAGGGAGGTCACGCAGTATTTT. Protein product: CASSQSLREVTQYF.

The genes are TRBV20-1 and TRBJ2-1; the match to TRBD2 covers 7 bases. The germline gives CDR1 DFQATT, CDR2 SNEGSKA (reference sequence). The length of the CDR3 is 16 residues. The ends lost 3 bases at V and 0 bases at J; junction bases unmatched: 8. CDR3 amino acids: CSASPPSGISYNEQFF. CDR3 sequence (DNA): TGCAGTGCTAGTCCCCCGAGCGGGATCTCCTACAATGAGCAGTTCTTC.

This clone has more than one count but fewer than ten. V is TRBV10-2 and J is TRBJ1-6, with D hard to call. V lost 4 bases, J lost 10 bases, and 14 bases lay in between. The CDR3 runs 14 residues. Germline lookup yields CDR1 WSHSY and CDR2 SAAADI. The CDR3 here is CASSGAQELSPLHF. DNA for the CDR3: TGCGCCAGCAGTGGGGCCCAAGAGTTGTCACCCCTCCACTTT.

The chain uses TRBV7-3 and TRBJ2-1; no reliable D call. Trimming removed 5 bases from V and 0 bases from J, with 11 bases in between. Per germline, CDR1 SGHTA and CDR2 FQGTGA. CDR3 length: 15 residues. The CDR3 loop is CASSTDWASYNEQFF. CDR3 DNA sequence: TGTGCCAGCAGCACCGATTGGGCCTCCTACAATGAGCAGTTCTTC.

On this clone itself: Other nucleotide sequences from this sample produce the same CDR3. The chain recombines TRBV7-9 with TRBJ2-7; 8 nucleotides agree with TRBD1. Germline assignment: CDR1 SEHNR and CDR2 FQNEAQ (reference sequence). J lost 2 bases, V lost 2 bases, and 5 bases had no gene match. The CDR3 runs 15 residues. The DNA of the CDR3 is TGTGCCAGCAGCTTAACCGGGACAGGAACCTACGAGCAGTACTTC. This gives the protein CASSLTGTGTYEQYF.

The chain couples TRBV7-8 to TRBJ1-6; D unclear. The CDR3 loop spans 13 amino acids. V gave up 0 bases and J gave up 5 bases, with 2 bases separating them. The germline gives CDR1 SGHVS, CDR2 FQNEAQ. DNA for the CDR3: TGTGCCAGCAGCTTAGCCAATAATTCACCCCTCCACTTT. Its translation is CASSLANNSPLHF.

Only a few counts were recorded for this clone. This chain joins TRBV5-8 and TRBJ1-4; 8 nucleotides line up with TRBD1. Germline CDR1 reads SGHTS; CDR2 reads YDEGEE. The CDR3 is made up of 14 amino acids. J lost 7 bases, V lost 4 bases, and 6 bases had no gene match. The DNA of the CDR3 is TGTGCCAGCAGCAGCCAGGGGGCGAGTGAAAAACTGTTTTTT. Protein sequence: CASSSQGASEKLFF.

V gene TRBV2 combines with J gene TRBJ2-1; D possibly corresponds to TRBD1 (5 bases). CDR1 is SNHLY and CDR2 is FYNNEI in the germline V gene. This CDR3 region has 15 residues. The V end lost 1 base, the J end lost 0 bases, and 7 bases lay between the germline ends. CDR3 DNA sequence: TGTGCCAGCAGTGAAGGACAGAGCTCCTACAATGAGCAGTTCTTC. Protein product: CASSEGQSSYNEQFF.

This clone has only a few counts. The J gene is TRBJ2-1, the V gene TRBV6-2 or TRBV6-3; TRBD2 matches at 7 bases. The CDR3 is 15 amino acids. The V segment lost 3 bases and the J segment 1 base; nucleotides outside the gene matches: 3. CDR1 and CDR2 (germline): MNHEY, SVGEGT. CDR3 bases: TGTGCCAGCAGTTATTCGCGGGAGTCCTACAATGAGCAGTTCTTC. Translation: CASSYSRESYNEQFF.

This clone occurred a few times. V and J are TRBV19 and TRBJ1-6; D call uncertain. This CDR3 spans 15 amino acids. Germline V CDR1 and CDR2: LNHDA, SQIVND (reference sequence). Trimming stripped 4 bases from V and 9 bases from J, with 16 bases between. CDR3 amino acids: CASSRERGSGSPLHF. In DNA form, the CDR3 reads TGTGCCAGTAGTAGGGAGCGGGGTTCGGGTTCACCCCTCCACTTT.

DNA of the CDR3: TGTGCCAGCAGCACATCCTCTGGAAACACCATATATTTT. It is translated as CASSTSSGNTIYF. The V call is TRBV7-2, the J call TRBJ1-3; D is uncertain. The CDR3 has 13 residues. Germline V gives CDR1 SGHTA, CDR2 FQGNSA. The germline V and J ends were trimmed by 5 bases and 0 bases, with 5 bases remaining between them.